This TCR beta chain was captured by sequencing in a study of cytotoxic CD8 clonotypes in ibrutinib-treated CLL. Sequenced by immunoSEQ multiplex PCR; TCRdb stores in-frame clones only, minus some. The sample carries some 50,000 clones, roughly 50% recorded once. Broader study findings: Clonality climbed at ibrutinib response, then dropped toward baseline at progression. In comparison with age-matched healthy donors, baseline clonality was higher and tracked circulating CD8+ T-cell counts.

Regarding this clone: The target antigen is unknown.

The CDR3 extends over 12 amino acids. Germline assignment: CDR1 MNHNS and CDR2 SASEGT. With 7 bases removed from V and 4 bases from J, the gap between germline ends came to 9 bases. V usage is TRBV6-1 and J usage is TRBJ2-3; D is unresolved. The sequencing here drew on PBMCs, taken after 24 months of ibrutinib treatment. The TCR sequence derives from a human donor with chronic lymphocytic leukemia. The DNA of the CDR3 is TGTGCCAGCAACCTGTGGGCAGATACGCAGTATTTT. Its protein product is CASNLWADTQYF.